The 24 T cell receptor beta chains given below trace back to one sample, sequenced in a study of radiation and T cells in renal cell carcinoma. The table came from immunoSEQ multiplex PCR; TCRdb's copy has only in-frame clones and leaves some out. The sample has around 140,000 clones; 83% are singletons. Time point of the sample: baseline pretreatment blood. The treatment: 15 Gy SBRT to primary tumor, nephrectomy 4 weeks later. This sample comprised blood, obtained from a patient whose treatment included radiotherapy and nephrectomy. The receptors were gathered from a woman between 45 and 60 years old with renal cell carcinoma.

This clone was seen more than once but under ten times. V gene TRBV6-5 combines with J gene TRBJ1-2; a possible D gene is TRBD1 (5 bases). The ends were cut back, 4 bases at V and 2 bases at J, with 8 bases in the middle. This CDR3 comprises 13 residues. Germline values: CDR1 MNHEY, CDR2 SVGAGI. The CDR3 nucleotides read TGTGCCAGCAGTTGGACAAGCAACTATGGCTACACCTTC. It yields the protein CASSWTSNYGYTF.

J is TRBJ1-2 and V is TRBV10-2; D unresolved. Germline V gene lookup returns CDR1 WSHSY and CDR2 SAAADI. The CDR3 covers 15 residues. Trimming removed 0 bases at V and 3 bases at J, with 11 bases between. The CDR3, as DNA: TGCGCCAGCAGTGAGTCGAAGCGCAGTTACTATGGCTACACCTTC. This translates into CASSESKRSYYGYTF.

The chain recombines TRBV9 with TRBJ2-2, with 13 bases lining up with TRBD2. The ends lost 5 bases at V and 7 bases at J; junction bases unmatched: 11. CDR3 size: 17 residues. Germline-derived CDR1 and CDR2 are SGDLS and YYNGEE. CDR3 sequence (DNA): TGTGCCAGCAGACCCTCACTAGCGGGGGGGCCTGACGGGGAGCTGTTTTTT. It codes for CASRPSLAGGPDGELFF.

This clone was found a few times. DNA of the CDR3: TGTGCCAGCAGCCTGGGACAGGGAATATTGGCCTACGAGCAGTACTTC. Encoded protein: CASSLGQGILAYEQYF. The chain recombines TRBV7-9 with TRBJ2-7; the match to TRBD1 covers 9 bases. CDR1 and CDR2 (germline): SEHNR, FQNEAQ (reference sequence). V gave up 5 bases and J gave up 2 bases; unmatched junction bases: 10. The CDR3 consists of 16 residues.

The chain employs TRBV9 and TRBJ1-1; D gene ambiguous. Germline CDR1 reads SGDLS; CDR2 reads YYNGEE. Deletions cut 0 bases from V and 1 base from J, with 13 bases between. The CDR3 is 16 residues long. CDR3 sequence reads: CASSVGGSWANTEAFF. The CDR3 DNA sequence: TGTGCCAGCAGCGTAGGAGGGAGTTGGGCGAACACTGAAGCTTTCTTT.

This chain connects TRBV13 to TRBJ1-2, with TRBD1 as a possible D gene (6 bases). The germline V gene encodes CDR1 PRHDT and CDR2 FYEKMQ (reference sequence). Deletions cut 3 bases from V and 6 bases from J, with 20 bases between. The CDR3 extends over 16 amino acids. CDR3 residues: CASSFTGLGAFDGYTF. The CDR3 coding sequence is TGTGCCAGCAGCTTTACAGGGTTGGGGGCCTTCGATGGCTACACCTTC.

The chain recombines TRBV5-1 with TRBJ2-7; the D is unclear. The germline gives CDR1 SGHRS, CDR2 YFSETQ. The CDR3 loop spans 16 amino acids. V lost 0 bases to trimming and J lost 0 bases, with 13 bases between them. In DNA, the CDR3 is TGCGCCAGCAGCTTGGCCGGAACATGGAGCTCCTACGAGCAGTACTTC. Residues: CASSLAGTWSSYEQYF.

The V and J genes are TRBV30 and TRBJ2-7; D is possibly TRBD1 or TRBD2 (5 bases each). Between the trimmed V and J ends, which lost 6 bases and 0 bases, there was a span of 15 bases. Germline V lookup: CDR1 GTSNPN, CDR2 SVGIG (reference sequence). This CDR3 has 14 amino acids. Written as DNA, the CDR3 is TGTGCCTGCCTCCGGGACGGCCGCTCCTACGAGCAGTACTTC. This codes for CACLRDGRSYEQYF. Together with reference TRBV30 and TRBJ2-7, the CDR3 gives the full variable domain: SQTIHQWPATLVQPVGSPLSLECTVEGTSNPNLYWYRQAAGRGLQLLFYSVGIGQISSEVPQNLSASRPQDRQFILSSKKLLLSDSGFYLCACLRDGRSYEQYFGPGTRLTVT.

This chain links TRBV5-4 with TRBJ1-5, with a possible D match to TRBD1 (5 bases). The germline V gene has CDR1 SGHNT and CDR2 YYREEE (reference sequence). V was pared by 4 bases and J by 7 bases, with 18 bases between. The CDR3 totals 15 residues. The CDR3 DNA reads TGTGCCAGCAGCGTCGGGACGGATTCCGGCCAGCCCCAGCATTTT. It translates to CASSVGTDSGQPQHF.

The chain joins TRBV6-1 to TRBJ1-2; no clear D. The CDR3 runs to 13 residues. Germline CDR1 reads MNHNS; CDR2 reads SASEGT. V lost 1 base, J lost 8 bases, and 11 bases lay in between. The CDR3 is CASSEGATGGYTF. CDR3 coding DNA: TGTGCCAGCAGTGAAGGGGCAACGGGGGGCTACACCTTC.

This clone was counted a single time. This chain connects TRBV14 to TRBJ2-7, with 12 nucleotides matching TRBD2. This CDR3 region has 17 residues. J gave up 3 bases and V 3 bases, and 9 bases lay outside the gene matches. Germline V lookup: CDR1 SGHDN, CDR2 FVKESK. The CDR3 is CASSQLAGGPELYEQYF. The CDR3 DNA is TGTGCCAGCAGCCAGCTAGCGGGGGGGCCTGAGCTCTACGAGCAGTACTTC. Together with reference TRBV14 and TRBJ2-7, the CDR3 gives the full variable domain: EAGVTQFPSHSVIEKGQTVTLRCDPISGHDNLYWYRRVMGKEIKFLLHFVKESKQDESGMPNNRFLAERTGGTYSTLKVQPAELEDSGVYFCASSQLAGGPELYEQYFGPGTRLTVT.

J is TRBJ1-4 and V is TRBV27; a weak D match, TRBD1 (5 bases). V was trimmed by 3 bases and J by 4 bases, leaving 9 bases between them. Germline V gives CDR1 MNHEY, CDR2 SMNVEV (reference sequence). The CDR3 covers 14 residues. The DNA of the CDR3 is TGTGCCAGCAGTTTCAGACAGAGTAATGAAAAACTGTTTTTT. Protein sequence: CASSFRQSNEKLFF.

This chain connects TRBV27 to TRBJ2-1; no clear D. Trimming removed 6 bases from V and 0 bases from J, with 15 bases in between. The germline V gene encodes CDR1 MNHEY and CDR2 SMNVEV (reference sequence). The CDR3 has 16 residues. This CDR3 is CASRIFGVSSYNEQFF. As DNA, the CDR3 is TGTGCCAGCAGGATTTTTGGGGTCAGCTCCTACAATGAGCAGTTCTTC.

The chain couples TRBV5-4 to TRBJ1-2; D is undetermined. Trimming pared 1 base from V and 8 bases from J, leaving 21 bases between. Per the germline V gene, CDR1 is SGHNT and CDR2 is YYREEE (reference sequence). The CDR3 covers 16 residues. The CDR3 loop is CASSLLLGLGKRGYTF. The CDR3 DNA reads TGTGCCAGCAGCTTGTTGTTGGGGTTGGGAAAAAGGGGCTACACCTTC.

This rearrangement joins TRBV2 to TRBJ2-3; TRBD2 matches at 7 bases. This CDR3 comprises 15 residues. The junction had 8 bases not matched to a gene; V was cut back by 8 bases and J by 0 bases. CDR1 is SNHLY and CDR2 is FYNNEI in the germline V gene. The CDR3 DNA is TGTGCCAGCTACCAAAGCGGGGCTAGCACAGATACGCAGTATTTT. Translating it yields CASYQSGASTDTQYF.

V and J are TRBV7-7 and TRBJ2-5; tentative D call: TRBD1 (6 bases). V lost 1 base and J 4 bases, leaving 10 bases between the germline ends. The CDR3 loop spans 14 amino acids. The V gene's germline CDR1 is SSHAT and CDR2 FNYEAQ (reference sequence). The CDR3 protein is CASSLDRERETQYF. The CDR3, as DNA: TGTGCCAGCAGCTTAGACAGGGAACGAGAGACCCAGTACTTC. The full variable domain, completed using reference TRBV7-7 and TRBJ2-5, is GAGVSQSPRYKVTKRGQDVTLRCDPISSHATLYWYQQALGQGPEFLTYFNYEAQPDKSGLPSDRFSAERPEGSISTLTIQRTEQRDSAMYRCASSLDRERETQYFGPGTRLLVL.

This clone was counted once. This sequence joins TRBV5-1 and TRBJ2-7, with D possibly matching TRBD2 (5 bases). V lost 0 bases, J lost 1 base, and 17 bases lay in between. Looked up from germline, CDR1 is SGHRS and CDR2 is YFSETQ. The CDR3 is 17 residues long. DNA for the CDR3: TGCGCCAGCAGCTTGGGGGTGGCCAAGTCGGGGTCCTACGAGCAGTACTTC. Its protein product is CASSLGVAKSGSYEQYF.

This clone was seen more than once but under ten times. CDR3 sequence (DNA): TGTGCCAGCAGCTCCCAGCGGGGAGCCTACAATGAGCAGTTCTTC. Its translation: CASSSQRGAYNEQFF. This rearrangement joins TRBV5-4 to TRBJ2-1; 7 bases fit TRBD2. CDR3 length: 15 amino acids. The V and J ends lost 3 bases and 2 bases, in that order; junction bases with no gene match: 5. Germline lookup yields CDR1 SGHNT and CDR2 YYREEE (reference sequence).

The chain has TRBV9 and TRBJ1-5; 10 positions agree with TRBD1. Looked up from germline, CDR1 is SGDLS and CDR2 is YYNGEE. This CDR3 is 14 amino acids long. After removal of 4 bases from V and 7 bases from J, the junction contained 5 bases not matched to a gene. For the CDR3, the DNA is TGTGCCAGCAGCTCGGGGGACAGGGGACAGCCCCAGCATTTT. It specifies CASSSGDRGQPQHF.

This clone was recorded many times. The CDR3, as DNA: TGTGCCAGCAGCCAAAAATCCCGGACAGGGGCCTACGAGCAGTACTTC. Amino acids: CASSQKSRTGAYEQYF. The V call is TRBV21-1, the J call TRBJ2-7; the table's D call, TRBD1, has no DNA check behind it. TRBV21-1 is assigned pseudogene status. CDR3 length: 16 residues.

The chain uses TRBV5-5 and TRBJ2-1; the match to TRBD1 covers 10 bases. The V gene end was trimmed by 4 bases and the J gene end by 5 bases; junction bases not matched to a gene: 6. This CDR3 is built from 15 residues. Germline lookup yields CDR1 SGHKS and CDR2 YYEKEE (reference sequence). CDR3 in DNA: TGTGCCAGCAGCCAAGTAGGGACAGGGGACAATGAGCAGTTCTTC. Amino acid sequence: CASSQVGTGDNEQFF.

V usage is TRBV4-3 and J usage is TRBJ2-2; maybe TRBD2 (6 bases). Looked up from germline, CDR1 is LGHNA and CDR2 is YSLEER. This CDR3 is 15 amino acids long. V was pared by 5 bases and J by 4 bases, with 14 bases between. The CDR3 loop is CASSGGIHSTGELFF. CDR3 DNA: TGCGCCAGCAGCGGAGGGATTCATAGCACCGGGGAGCTGTTTTTT.

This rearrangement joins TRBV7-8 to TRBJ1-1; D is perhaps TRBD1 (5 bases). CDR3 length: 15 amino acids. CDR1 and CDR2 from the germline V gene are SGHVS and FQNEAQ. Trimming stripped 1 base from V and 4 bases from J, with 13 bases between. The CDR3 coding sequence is TGTGCCAGCAGCTTAGTGATCCAGGGTACCACTGAAGCTTTCTTT. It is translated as CASSLVIQGTTEAFF.

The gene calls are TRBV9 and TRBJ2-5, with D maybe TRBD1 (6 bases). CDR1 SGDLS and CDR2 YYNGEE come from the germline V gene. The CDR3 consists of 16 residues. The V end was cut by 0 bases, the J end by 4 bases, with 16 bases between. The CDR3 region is CASSVGSGGGLETQYF. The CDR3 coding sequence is TGTGCCAGCAGCGTAGGCTCTGGGGGCGGGCTAGAGACCCAGTACTTC. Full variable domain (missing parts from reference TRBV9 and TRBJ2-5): DSGVTQTPKHLITATGQRVTLRCSPRSGDLSVYWYQQSLDQGLQFLIQYYNGEERAKGNILERFSAQQFPDLHSELNLSSLELGDSALYFCASSVGSGGGLETQYFGPGTRLLVL.